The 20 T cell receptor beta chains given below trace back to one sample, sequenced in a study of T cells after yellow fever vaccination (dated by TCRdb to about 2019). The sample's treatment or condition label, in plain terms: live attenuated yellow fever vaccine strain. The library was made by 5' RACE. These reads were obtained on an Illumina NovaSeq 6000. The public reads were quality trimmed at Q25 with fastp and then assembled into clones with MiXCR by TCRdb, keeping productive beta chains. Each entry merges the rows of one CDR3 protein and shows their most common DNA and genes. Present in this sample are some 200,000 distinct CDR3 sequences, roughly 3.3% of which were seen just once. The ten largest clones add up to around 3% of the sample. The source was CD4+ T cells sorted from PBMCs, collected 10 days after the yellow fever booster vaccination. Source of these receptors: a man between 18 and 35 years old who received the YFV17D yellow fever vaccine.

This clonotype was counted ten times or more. The CDR3 sequence: CASSSLSGVDTQYF. CDR3 in DNA: TGTGCCAGCAGCTCCCTTAGCGGGGTGGATACGCAGTATTTT. V is TRBV7-2 and J is TRBJ2-3; TRBD2 matches 8 bases. Trimming at V came to 4 bases and at J to 6 bases, leaving 6 bases not matched to a gene. The germline V gene has CDR1 SGHTA and CDR2 FQGNSA. The CDR3 has 14 residues. The complete variable domain, with remaining parts taken from reference TRBV7-2 and TRBJ2-3, reads GAGVSQSPSNKVTEKGKDVELRCDPISGHTALYWYRQSLGQGLEFLIYFQGNSAPDKSGLPSDRFSAERTGGSVSTLTIQRTQQEDSAVYLCASSSLSGVDTQYFGPGTRLTVL.

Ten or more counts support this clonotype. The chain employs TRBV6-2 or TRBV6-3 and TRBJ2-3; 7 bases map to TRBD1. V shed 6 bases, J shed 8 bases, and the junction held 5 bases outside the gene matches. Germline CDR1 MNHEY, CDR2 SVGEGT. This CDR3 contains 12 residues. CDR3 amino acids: CASSRTGATQYF. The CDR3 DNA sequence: TGTGCCAGCAGCCGGACAGGCGCTACGCAGTATTTT.

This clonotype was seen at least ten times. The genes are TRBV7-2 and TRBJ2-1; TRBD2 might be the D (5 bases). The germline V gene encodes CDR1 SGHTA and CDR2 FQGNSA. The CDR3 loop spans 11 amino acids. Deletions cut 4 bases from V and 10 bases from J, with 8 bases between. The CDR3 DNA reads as TGTGCCAGCAGCTCTAGCCGGGAGCAGTTCTTC. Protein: CASSSSREQFF.

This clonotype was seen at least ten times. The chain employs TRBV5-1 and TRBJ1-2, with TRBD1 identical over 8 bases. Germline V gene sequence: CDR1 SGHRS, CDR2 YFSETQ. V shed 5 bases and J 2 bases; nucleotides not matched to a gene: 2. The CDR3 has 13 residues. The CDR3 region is CASRRDRNYGYTF. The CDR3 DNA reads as TGCGCCAGCAGGCGGGACAGGAACTATGGCTACACCTTC.

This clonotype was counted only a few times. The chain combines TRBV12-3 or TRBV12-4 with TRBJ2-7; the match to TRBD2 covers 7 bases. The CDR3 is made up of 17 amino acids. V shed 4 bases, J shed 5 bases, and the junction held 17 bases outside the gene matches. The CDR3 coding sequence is TGTGCCAGCAGTTCTCCAGGGCGGGGGAGGCGGCTTGACGAGCAGTACTTC. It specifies CASSSPGRGRRLDEQYF.

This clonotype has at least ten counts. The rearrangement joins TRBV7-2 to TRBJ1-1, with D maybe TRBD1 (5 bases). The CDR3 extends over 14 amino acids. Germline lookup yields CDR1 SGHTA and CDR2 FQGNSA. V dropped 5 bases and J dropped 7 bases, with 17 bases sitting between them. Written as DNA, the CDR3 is TGTGCCAGCAGCCCCCACGGGGGGTATGGTGAAGCTTTCTTT. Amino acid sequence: CASSPHGGYGEAFF.

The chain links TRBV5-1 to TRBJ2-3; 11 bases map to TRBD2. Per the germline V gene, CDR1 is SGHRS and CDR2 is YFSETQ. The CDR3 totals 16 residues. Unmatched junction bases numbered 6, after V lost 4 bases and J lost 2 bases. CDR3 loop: CASSRRLAGTTDTQYF. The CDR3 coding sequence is TGCGCCAGCAGCCGCCGACTAGCGGGGACCACAGATACGCAGTATTTT.

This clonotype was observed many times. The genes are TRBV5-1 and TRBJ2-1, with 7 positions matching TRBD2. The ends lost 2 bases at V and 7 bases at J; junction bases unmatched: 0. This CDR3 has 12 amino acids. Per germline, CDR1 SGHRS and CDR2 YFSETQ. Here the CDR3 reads CASSLLANEQFF. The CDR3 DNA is TGCGCCAGCAGCTTACTAGCGAATGAGCAGTTCTTC.

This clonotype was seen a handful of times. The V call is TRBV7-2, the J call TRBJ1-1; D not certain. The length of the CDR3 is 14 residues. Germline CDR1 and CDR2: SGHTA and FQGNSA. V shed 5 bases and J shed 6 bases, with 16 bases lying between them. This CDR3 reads CASSILRLRSEAFF. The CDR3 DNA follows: TGTGCCAGCAGCATATTACGCCTTCGGTCTGAAGCTTTCTTT.

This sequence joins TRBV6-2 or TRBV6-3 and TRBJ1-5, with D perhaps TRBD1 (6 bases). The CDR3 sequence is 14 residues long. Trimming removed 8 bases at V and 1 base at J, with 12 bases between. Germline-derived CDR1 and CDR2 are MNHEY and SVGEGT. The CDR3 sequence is CASSRDTSNQPQHF. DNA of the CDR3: TGTGCCAGCTCACGGGACACAAGCAATCAGCCCCAGCATTTT.

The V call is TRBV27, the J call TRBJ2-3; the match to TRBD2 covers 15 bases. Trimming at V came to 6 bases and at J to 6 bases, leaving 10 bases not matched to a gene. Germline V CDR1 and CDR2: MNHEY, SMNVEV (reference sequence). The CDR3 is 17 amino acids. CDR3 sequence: CASRPLGLAGGVDTQYF. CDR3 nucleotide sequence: TGTGCCAGCAGGCCGTTAGGACTAGCGGGGGGGGTTGATACGCAGTATTTT.

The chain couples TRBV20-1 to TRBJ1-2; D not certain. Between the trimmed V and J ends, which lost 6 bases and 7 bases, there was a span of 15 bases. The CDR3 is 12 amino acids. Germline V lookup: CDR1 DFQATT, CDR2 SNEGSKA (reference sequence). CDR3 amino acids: CSAPRGSGGYTF. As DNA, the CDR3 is TGCAGTGCCCCCCGAGGATCAGGTGGCTACACCTTC.

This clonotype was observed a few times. The CDR3 is CASSARQGANGYTF. The CDR3 bases are TGTGCCAGCAGCGCACGACAGGGGGCAAATGGCTACACCTTC. The V gene is TRBV7-2, the J gene TRBJ1-2; TRBD1 matches 10 bases. Germline V CDR1 and CDR2: SGHTA, FQGNSA. V lost 5 bases, J lost 6 bases, and 6 bases stayed unmatched. The CDR3 has 14 amino acids.

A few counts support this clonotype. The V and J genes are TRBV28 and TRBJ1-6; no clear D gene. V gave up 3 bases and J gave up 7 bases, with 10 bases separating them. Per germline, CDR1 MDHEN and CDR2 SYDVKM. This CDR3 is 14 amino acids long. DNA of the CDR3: TGTGCCAGCAGTTTGACGGGCGGGAATTCACCCCTCCACTTT. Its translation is CASSLTGGNSPLHF.

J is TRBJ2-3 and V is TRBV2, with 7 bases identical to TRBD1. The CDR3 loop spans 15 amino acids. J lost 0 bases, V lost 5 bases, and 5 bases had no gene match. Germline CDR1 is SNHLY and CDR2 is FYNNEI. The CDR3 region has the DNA TGTGCCAGCAGTCCTTTGACAGGGAGCACAGATACGCAGTATTTT. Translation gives CASSPLTGSTDTQYF.

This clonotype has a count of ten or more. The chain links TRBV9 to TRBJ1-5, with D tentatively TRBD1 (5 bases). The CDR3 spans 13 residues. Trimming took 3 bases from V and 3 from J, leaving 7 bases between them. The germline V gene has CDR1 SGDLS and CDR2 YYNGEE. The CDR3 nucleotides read TGTGCCAGCAGCGCGACAGACAATCAGCCCCAGCATTTT. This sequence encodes CASSATDNQPQHF.

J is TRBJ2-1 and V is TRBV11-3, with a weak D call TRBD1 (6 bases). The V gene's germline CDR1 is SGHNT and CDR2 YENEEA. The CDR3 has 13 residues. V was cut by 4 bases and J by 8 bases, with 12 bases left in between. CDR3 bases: TGTGCCAGCAGCTCAAGCAGGGGCCATGAGCAGTTCTTC. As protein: CASSSSRGHEQFF.

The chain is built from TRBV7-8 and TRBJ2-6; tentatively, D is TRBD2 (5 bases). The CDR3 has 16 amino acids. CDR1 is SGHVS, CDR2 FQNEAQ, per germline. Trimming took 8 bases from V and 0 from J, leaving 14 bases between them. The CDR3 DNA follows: TGTGCCAGCCGTCGACTTACTAGCTCTGGGGCCAACGTCCTGACTTTC. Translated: CASRRLTSSGANVLTF.

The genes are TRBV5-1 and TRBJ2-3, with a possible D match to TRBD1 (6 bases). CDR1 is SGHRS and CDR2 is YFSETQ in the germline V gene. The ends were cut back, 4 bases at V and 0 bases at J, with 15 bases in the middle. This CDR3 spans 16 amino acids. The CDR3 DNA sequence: TGCGCCAGCAGCGGTGGCAGGGGCCCTAGCACAGATACGCAGTATTTT. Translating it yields CASSGGRGPSTDTQYF.

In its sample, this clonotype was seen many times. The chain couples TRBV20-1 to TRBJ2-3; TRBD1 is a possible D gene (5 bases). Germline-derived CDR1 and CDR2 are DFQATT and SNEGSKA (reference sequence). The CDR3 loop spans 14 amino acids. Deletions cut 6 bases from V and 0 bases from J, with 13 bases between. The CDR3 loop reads CSAPMGPSTDTQYF. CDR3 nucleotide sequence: TGCAGTGCCCCGATGGGGCCGAGCACAGATACGCAGTATTTT.